These T cell receptor beta chains were read from a single sample in a study of response to subunit inactivated influenza vaccine. Each CDR3 protein is one row after TCRdb ran MiXCR on the RT-PCR reads. The sample yields more than 450,000 distinct CDR3 sequences, around 8% seen once. Material: PBMCs from blood, obtained around 25 months after vaccination. Source of these receptors: a man between 50 and 69 years old who received an inactivated influenza vaccine. Each CDR3 is given with its conserved first and last residue. D genes are given only for firm matches. Rows may omit the clone size; those that give it use once, few, many or a size class.

V gene	clone size	J gene	D gene	CDR3 protein	CDR3 DNA
TRBV4-3	-	TRBJ2-7	-	CASSQVIGPMYTYEQYF	TGCGCCAGCAGCCAAGTCATCGGCCCAATGTATACCTACGAGCAGTACTTC
TRBV12-3/TRBV12-4	many	TRBJ1-5	-	CASSLDEGSRQPQHF	TGTGCCAGCAGTTTGGATGAGGGGAGTAGGCAGCCCCAGCATTTT
TRBV19	-	TRBJ2-7	-	CASSNRHNYEQYF	TGTGCCAGTAGTAACAGGCATAACTACGAGCAGTACTTC
TRBV30	few	TRBJ2-7	-	CARSEGPYEQYF	TGTGCCCGGAGTGAGGGACCCTACGAGCAGTACTTC
TRBV12-3/TRBV12-4	-	TRBJ2-1	-	CASSFGGALSNEQFF	TGTGCCAGCAGTTTTGGGGGGGCCTTATCAAATGAGCAGTTCTTC
TRBV7-3	-	TRBJ2-5	TRBD2	CASSFGLAGGGQETQYF	TGTGCCAGCAGCTTCGGACTAGCGGGAGGGGGTCAAGAGACCCAGTACTTC
TRBV6-2/TRBV6-3	few	TRBJ2-7	-	CASSYWGPSYEQYF	TGTGCCAGCAGTTACTGGGGACCATCCTACGAGCAGTACTTC
TRBV4-3	few	TRBJ2-7	-	CASSQASRSYEQYF	TGCGCCAGCAGCCAAGCTAGCCGTTCCTACGAGCAGTACTTC
TRBV24-1	many	TRBJ2-5	-	CATSEPQGDGKETQYF	TGTGCCACCAGTGAGCCACAGGGAGACGGGAAAGAGACCCAGTACTTC
TRBV28	-	TRBJ1-3	-	CASSAYPGVTGNTIYF	TGTGCCAGCAGTGCCTACCCCGGGGTAACGGGAAACACCATATATTTT
TRBV12-3/TRBV12-4	-	TRBJ1-5	-	CASSLRAANQPQHF	TGTGCCAGCAGTTTACGGGCAGCTAATCAGCCCCAGCATTTT
TRBV20-1	-	TRBJ2-1	TRBD2	CSARFRALAGVGSNEQFF	TGCAGTGCTAGATTCCGGGCCCTAGCGGGAGTAGGGTCCAATGAGCAGTTCTTC
TRBV5-1	-	TRBJ2-1	TRBD2	CASRRSSGSSYNEQFF	TGCGCCAGCAGACGTTCTAGCGGAAGCTCCTACAATGAGCAGTTCTTC
TRBV6-5	-	TRBJ2-2	TRBD1	CASSYASGTVHTGELFF	TGTGCCAGCAGTTACGCATCGGGGACAGTACACACCGGGGAGCTGTTTTTT
TRBV7-8	-	TRBJ2-6	-	CASSLLGSGANVLTF	TGTGCCAGCAGCTTACTAGGCTCTGGGGCCAACGTCCTGACTTTC
TRBV18	few	TRBJ2-7	TRBD2	CASSPPGGAIGEQYF	TGTGCCAGCTCACCACCCGGGGGGGCCATTGGCGAGCAGTACTTC
TRBV29-1	-	TRBJ2-1	-	CSVEDWKSLEQFF	TGCAGCGTTGAAGATTGGAAGTCCCTTGAGCAGTTCTTC
TRBV7-8	few	TRBJ2-7	TRBD2	CASSRGGGMNYEQYF	TGTGCCAGCAGCCGCGGGGGGGGGATGAACTACGAGCAGTACTTC
TRBV25-1	-	TRBJ2-5	TRBD1	CASSEPRGNLETQYF	TGTGCCAGCAGTGAACCCAGGGGGAACTTGGAGACCCAGTACTTC
TRBV7-7	-	TRBJ2-5	-	CASSLGMAAPETQYF	TGTGCTAGCAGCTTAGGGATGGCAGCCCCAGAGACCCAGTACTTC
TRBV20-1	-	TRBJ1-1	-	CSARDGGNTEAFF	TGCAGTGCCAGAGATGGGGGGAACACTGAAGCTTTCTTT
TRBV6-1	-	TRBJ2-1	TRBD2	CASRPTLGGSFSEQFF	TGTGCCAGCAGACCTACTTTGGGCGGGAGCTTCAGTGAGCAGTTCTTC
TRBV6-1	few	TRBJ2-7	TRBD1	CASSLTPEGALYEQYF	TGTGCCAGCAGTCTCACGCCAGAGGGGGCCTTGTACGAGCAGTACTTC
TRBV6-1	-	TRBJ2-1	-	CASSEFTGHDNEQFF	TGTGCCAGCAGTGAATTTACAGGACACGACAATGAGCAGTTCTTC
TRBV15	many	TRBJ1-6	-	CATSSKQGGNSPLHF	TGTGCCACCAGCAGCAAACAGGGTGGTAATTCACCCCTCCACTTT
TRBV29-1	-	TRBJ2-5	-	CSVAGREETQYF	TGCAGCGTTGCAGGCAGAGAAGAGACCCAGTACTTC
TRBV9	-	TRBJ2-5	-	CASSPTAQETQYF	TGTGCCAGCAGCCCAACCGCCCAAGAGACCCAGTACTTC
TRBV24-1	many	TRBJ2-1	TRBD1	CATSARDRDYNEQFF	TGTGCCACCAGTGCCCGGGACAGGGACTACAATGAGCAGTTCTTC
TRBV4-3	-	TRBJ1-2	-	CASSQDQAVGYTF	TGCGCCAGCAGCCAAGATCAGGCGGTCGGCTACACCTTC
TRBV10-3	-	TRBJ2-5	TRBD2	CAISDQAGGWETQYF	TGTGCCATCAGTGACCAAGCGGGGGGGTGGGAGACCCAGTACTTC
TRBV4-1	many	TRBJ1-1	-	CASSQGYRNTEAFF	TGCGCCAGCAGCCAAGGCTACAGAAACACTGAAGCTTTCTTT
TRBV7-2	medium-sized	TRBJ2-7	TRBD2	CASSPLTGGTYEQYF	TGTGCCAGCAGCCCCCTAACGGGGGGGACCTACGAGCAGTACTTC
TRBV4-3	many	TRBJ2-5	TRBD2	CASSQALGTSGSWETQYF	TGCGCCAGCAGCCAGGCTCTTGGGACTAGCGGGAGCTGGGAGACCCAGTACTTC
TRBV6-5	few	TRBJ2-7	TRBD2	CASSYSRLAGGNEQYF	TGTGCCAGCAGTTACTCCCGACTAGCGGGGGGGAACGAGCAGTACTTC
TRBV19	few	TRBJ2-4	-	CASTNPLAKNIQYF	TGTGCCAGCACGAACCCACTAGCCAAAAACATTCAGTACTTC
TRBV28	-	TRBJ1-1	-	CASSFLQEWNTEAFF	TGTGCCAGCAGTTTTTTACAGGAGTGGAACACTGAAGCTTTCTTT
TRBV5-1	-	TRBJ2-3	TRBD1	CASSSPGTALSTDTQYF	TGCGCCAGCAGCTCGCCCGGGACAGCCCTGAGCACAGATACGCAGTATTTT
TRBV7-2	many	TRBJ2-3	TRBD1	CASSPIRGSTDTQYF	TGTGCCAGCAGCCCAATCAGGGGGAGCACAGATACGCAGTATTTT
TRBV3-1	few	TRBJ2-3	-	CASRGLRTDTQYF	TGTGCCAGCAGGGGACTCCGCACAGATACGCAGTATTTT
TRBV25-1	few	TRBJ2-1	-	CASSEFSNAEKGWYNEQFF	TGTGCCAGCAGTGAATTTAGCAACGCGGAAAAAGGGTGGTACAATGAGCAGTTCTTC
TRBV20-1	few	TRBJ2-1	TRBD2	CSATYQAGEQFF	TGCAGTGCAACATATCAAGCGGGGGAGCAGTTCTTC
TRBV5-1	once	TRBJ2-1	TRBD2	CASSEGLAGGSEQFF	TGCGCCAGCAGCGAAGGACTAGCGGGGGGTAGTGAGCAGTTCTTC
TRBV30	few	TRBJ1-6	-	CAWSTGNSPLHF	TGTGCCTGGAGTACAGGGAATTCACCCCTCCACTTT
TRBV7-2	many	TRBJ2-1	-	CASSLNRDNEQFF	TGTGCCAGCAGCTTAAACAGGGATAATGAGCAGTTCTTC
TRBV20-1	few	TRBJ1-1	TRBD1	CSARLRRGRTEAFF	TGCAGTGCTAGACTCCGCAGGGGGCGGACTGAAGCTTTCTTT
TRBV4-3	-	TRBJ2-7	TRBD1	CASSRTGVAYEQYF	TGCGCCAGCAGCCGCACAGGGGTGGCCTACGAGCAGTACTTC
TRBV7-2	many	TRBJ2-5	-	CASSLGRAETQYF	TGTGCCAGCAGCTTAGGTCGGGCCGAGACCCAGTACTTC
TRBV12-3/TRBV12-4	many	TRBJ2-1	TRBD1	CASSSRTGRSEQFF	TGTGCCAGCAGTTCCCGGACAGGGAGATCGGAGCAGTTCTTC
TRBV3-1	-	TRBJ1-2	-	CASSQDEYDHGYTF	TGTGCCAGCAGCCAAGATGAATACGACCATGGCTACACCTTC
TRBV4-1	few	TRBJ1-3	-	CASSQAPGNTIYF	TGCGCCAGCAGCCAGGCCCCGGGTAACACCATATATTTT
TRBV6-5	few	TRBJ1-2	-	CASSYMGTGGYTF	TGTGCCAGCAGTTACATGGGCACAGGAGGCTACACCTTC
TRBV6-1	few	TRBJ1-5	-	CASTLGGDSNQPQHF	TGTGCCAGCACCCTGGGAGGAGATAGCAATCAGCCCCAGCATTTT
TRBV20-1	many	TRBJ2-3	-	CSARDAVSVTDTQYF	TGCAGTGCTAGAGACGCAGTTTCAGTGACAGATACGCAGTATTTT
TRBV4-3	-	TRBJ2-2	-	CASSQGIGSNTGELFF	TGCGCCAGCAGCCAAGGAATTGGCAGTAACACCGGGGAGCTGTTTTTT
TRBV3-1	many	TRBJ2-7	-	CASSQGLRSSYEQYF	TGTGCCAGCAGCCAAGGACTCAGGAGCTCCTACGAGCAGTACTTC
TRBV9	many	TRBJ2-1	-	CASSVALGEQFF	TGTGCCAGCAGCGTAGCTTTAGGTGAGCAGTTCTTC
TRBV11-2	-	TRBJ2-2	-	CASSFMGVDTGELFF	TGTGCCAGCAGCTTTATGGGGGTAGACACCGGGGAGCTGTTTTTT